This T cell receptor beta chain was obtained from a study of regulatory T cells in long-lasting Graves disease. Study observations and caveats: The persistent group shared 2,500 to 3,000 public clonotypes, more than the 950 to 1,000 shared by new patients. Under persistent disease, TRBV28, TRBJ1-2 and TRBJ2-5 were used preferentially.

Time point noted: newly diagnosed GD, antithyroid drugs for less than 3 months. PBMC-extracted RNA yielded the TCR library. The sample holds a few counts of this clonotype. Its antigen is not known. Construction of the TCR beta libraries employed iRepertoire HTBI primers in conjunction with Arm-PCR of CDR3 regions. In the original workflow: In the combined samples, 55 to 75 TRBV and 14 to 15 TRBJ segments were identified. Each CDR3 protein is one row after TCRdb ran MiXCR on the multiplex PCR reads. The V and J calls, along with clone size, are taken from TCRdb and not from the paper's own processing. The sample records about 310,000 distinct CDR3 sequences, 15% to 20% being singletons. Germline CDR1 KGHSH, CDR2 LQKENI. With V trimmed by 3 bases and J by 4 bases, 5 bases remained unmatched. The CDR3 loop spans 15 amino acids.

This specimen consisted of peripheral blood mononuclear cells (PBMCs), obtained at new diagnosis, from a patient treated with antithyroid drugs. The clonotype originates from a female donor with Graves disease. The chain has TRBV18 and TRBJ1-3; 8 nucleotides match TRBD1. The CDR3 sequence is CASSPSRDRGNTIYF. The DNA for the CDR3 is TGTGCCAGCTCACCGTCCCGGGACAGGGGAAACACCATATATTTT.